This passage covers 18 T cell receptor beta chains from one sample sequenced in a study of vaccination effects on CD4 cells after COVID-19 (dated by TCRdb to the early 2020s). Library preparation was by the immunoSEQ multiplex PCR assay. TCRdb took this table from immuneACCESS and kept in-frame rearrangements with V and J called. Such tables lack part of the clones; where checked against another copy, unresolved V genes explain under half of the gap, and the rest is unexplained. Within this sample are roughly 67,000 clones, with 78% of them counted one time only. Of the sample, about 11% is held by the ten largest clones. The ViraFEST assay stimulated PBMC with viral peptide pools and then used TCR sequencing to identify antigen-specific CD4+ T cell clonotypes by expansion. After around ten days of culture, CD4+ T cells were isolated with the EasySep CD4+ T cell isolation kit. The absence of prior SARS-CoV-2 infection in healthy vaccine recipients was confirmed by negative nucleocapsid antibodies before and after vaccination.

For these TCRs, the target antigens are not known. Source: CD4+ T cells from PBMCs cultured with SARS-CoV-2 spike peptides, taken before COVID-19 vaccination. The intended sense of this specimen's cell subset or site label: SARS-CoV-2 spike overlapping peptide pool stimulation. These TCRs come from a human donor who received a COVID-19 vaccine.

The V gene is TRBV5-1, the J gene TRBJ2-3; 9 bases fit TRBD2. Germline V lookup: CDR1 SGHRS, CDR2 YFSETQ. V lost 0 bases and J lost 1; bases outside the gene matches: 12. CDR3 length equals 19 residues. The CDR3 is CASSLGGSGGPLGTDTQYF. The DNA for the CDR3 is TGCGCCAGCAGCTTGGGAGGAAGCGGGGGGCCTCTGGGCACAGATACGCAGTATTTT.

V usage is TRBV5-1 and J usage is TRBJ2-1, with D possibly called TRBD1 or TRBD2 (6 bases each). Trimming left V 3 bases short and J 1 base short, with 11 bases between. The CDR3 has 15 amino acids. Looked up from germline, CDR1 is SGHRS and CDR2 is YFSETQ. CDR3 bases: TGCGCCAGCAGCTACCAAGGGGGGTCCTACAATGAGCAGTTCTTC. It is translated as CASSYQGGSYNEQFF. Together with reference TRBV5-1 and TRBJ2-1, the CDR3 gives the full variable domain: KAGVTQTPRYLIKTRGQQVTLSCSPISGHRSVSWYQQTPGQGLQFLFEYFSETQRNKGNFPGRFSGRQFSNSRSEMNVSTLELGDSALYLCASSYQGGSYNEQFFGPGTRLTVL.

This clone was observed a single time. This chain joins TRBV7-2 and TRBJ2-5; tentatively, D is TRBD2 (5 bases). This CDR3 region has 15 residues. CDR1 SGHTA and CDR2 FQGNSA come from the germline V gene. Trimming cost V 3 bases and J 2 bases, with 13 bases left between them. CDR3 sequence reads: CASSFSTGIQETQYF. The CDR3 DNA reads as TGTGCCAGCAGCTTCAGTACCGGGATTCAAGAGACCCAGTACTTC. The variable domain in full, with the rest retrieved from reference TRBV7-2 and TRBJ2-5, is GAGVSQSPSNKVTEKGKDVELRCDPISGHTALYWYRQSLGQGLEFLIYFQGNSAPDKSGLPSDRFSAERTGGSVSTLTIQRTQQEDSAVYLCASSFSTGIQETQYFGPGTRLLVL.

The V call is TRBV6-5, the J call TRBJ2-7, with TRBD1 identical over 10 bases. This CDR3 has 13 residues. Germline V gene lookup returns CDR1 MNHEY and CDR2 SVGAGI. Losses at the gene ends were 6 bases for V and 7 bases for J; bases not matched to a gene: 6. CDR3 region: CASRRQGAGEQYV. CDR3 DNA sequence: TGTGCCAGCAGGCGACAGGGGGCTGGAGAGCAGTACGTC.

J is TRBJ1-3 and V is TRBV19; D remains unclear. The germline CDR1 and CDR2 sequences are LNHDA and SQIVND (reference sequence). V dropped 5 bases and J dropped 0 bases, with 8 bases sitting between them. The CDR3 spans 14 residues. CDR3 DNA sequence: TGTGCCAGTAGTGAAGGCCGCTCTGGAAACACCATATATTTT. As protein: CASSEGRSGNTIYF. Full variable domain (outside the CDR3, taken from reference TRBV19 and TRBJ1-3): DGGITQSPKYLFRKEGQNVTLSCEQNLNHDAMYWYRQDPGQGLRLIYYSQIVNDFQKGDIAEGYSVSREKKESFPLTVTSAQKNPTAFYLCASSEGRSGNTIYFGEGSWLTVV.

This clone was found once. The V call is TRBV5-1, the J call TRBJ2-1, with TRBD2 matching over 13 bases. Germline V gives CDR1 SGHRS, CDR2 YFSETQ. The J segment lost 7 bases and the V segment lost 4 bases, leaving 8 bases of the junction unmatched. CDR3 length: 16 residues. The CDR3 loop reads CASSRTSGGVRNEQFF. In DNA form, the CDR3 reads TGCGCCAGCAGCAGAACTAGCGGGGGGGTAAGGAATGAGCAGTTCTTC.

The V and J genes are TRBV7-3 and TRBJ2-1; 9 bases are a match to TRBD1. This CDR3 has 15 amino acids. Germline lookup yields CDR1 SGHTA and CDR2 FQGTGA. Trimming took 4 bases from V and 8 from J; bases not matched to a gene: 9. In nucleotides, the CDR3 is TGTGCCAGCAGCTCGTCGACAGGGGGAAACGATGAGCAGTTCTTC. This encodes CASSSSTGGNDEQFF.

The V gene is TRBV5-8, the J gene TRBJ2-1, with 11 bases identical to TRBD2. Losses at the gene ends were 1 base for V and 3 bases for J; bases not matched to a gene: 6. Germline V gene lookup returns CDR1 SGHTS and CDR2 YDEGEE. The CDR3 is 17 amino acids. CDR3 DNA: TGTGCCAGCAGCTTGACCACGACTAGCGGGAACTACAATGAGCAGTTCTTC. This translates into CASSLTTTSGNYNEQFF.

Worth noting for this clone: Other DNA variants within this sample encode the same CDR3. The chain couples TRBV12-3 or TRBV12-4 to TRBJ1-4; no definite D call. This CDR3 is 11 amino acids long. Trimming shortened V by 6 bases and J by 7 bases, and 6 bases separated the two germline ends. In DNA, the CDR3 is TGTGCCAGCAGCCGTGGTGAAAAACTGTTTTTT. This gives the protein CASSRGEKLFF.

This clone was counted a single time. The chain links TRBV11-1 to TRBJ2-1; D uncertain. Germline V gene data show CDR1 as SGHAT and CDR2 as FQDESV (reference sequence). Trimming took 3 bases from V and 3 from J, leaving 12 bases between them. The CDR3 length is 15 residues. CDR3 protein: CASSFGRNIYNEQFF. As DNA, the CDR3 is TGTGCCAGCAGCTTTGGACGGAACATCTACAATGAGCAGTTCTTC.

The chain recombines TRBV3-1 (or the pseudogene TRBV3-2) with TRBJ2-3; D remains ambiguous. The V end was cut by 1 base, the J end by 1 base, with 9 bases between. Looked up from germline, CDR1 is LGHDT and CDR2 is YNNKEL (reference sequence). The CDR3 length is 15 residues. The CDR3 sequence is CASSQGRQGTDTQYF. CDR3 DNA: TGTGCCAGCAGCCAAGGGCGGCAGGGCACAGATACGCAGTATTTT.

V usage is TRBV7-3 and J usage is TRBJ1-5; D is uncertain. V was pared by 4 bases and J by 3 bases, with 13 bases between. In germline, CDR1 is SGHTA, CDR2 FQGTGA. The CDR3 length is 15 residues. The CDR3 region is CASSSLKGINQPQHF. The CDR3 DNA reads as TGTGCCAGCAGCTCCCTTAAGGGAATCAATCAGCCCCAGCATTTT.

The V gene is TRBV7-8, the J gene TRBJ1-1; TRBD1 agrees at 8 bases. The germline V gene has CDR1 SGHVS and CDR2 FQNEAQ. Trimming at V came to 5 bases and at J to 4 bases, leaving 9 bases not matched to a gene. The CDR3 spans 15 residues. This chain's CDR3 is CASSRGTGRGTEAFF. The CDR3 DNA sequence: TGTGCCAGCAGCCGAGGGACAGGCCGGGGCACTGAAGCTTTCTTT.

This CDR3 is CATSDRSGANTGELFF. The CDR3 DNA reads TGTGCCACCAGTGATCGGAGCGGGGCGAACACCGGGGAGCTGTTTTTT. The chain combines TRBV24-1 with TRBJ2-2; TRBD2 aligns across 7 bases. CDR3 length: 16 amino acids. Germline V gene sequence: CDR1 KGHDR, CDR2 SFDVKD. The J segment lost 0 bases and the V segment lost 3 bases, leaving 3 bases of the junction unmatched.

This clone was observed a handful of times. V usage is TRBV2 and J usage is TRBJ1-3; 7 bases agree with TRBD1. The V and J ends lost 7 bases and 1 base, in that order; junction bases with no gene match: 4. This CDR3 has 14 amino acids. The V gene's germline CDR1 is SNHLY and CDR2 FYNNEI. CDR3 sequence (DNA): TGTGCCAGCAAGGGACAGACATCTGGAAACACCATATATTTT. This sequence encodes CASKGQTSGNTIYF.

The chain employs TRBV2 and TRBJ2-3; maybe TRBD2 (6 bases). V was cut by 7 bases and J by 2 bases, with 13 bases left in between. Germline V gene sequence: CDR1 SNHLY, CDR2 FYNNEI. The CDR3 sequence is 14 residues long. The CDR3 DNA reads TGTGCCAGCAAGGGACTCTTAACCACAGATACGCAGTATTTT. Translating gives CASKGLLTTDTQYF. The whole variable domain, filled in from reference TRBV2 and TRBJ2-3, reads EPEVTQTPSHQVTQMGQEVILRCVPISNHLYFYWYRQILGQKVEFLVSFYNNEISEKSEIFDDQFSVERPDGSNFTLKIRSTKLEDSAMYFCASKGLLTTDTQYFGPGTRLTVL.

The chain links TRBV27 to TRBJ2-1; D is unresolved. Germline lookup yields CDR1 MNHEY and CDR2 SMNVEV (reference sequence). This CDR3 is 12 amino acids long. V was trimmed by 4 bases and J by 6 bases, leaving 7 bases between them. The CDR3 protein is CASSSIPNEQFF. In DNA form, the CDR3 reads TGTGCCAGCAGTTCGATCCCCAATGAGCAGTTCTTC.

The chain links TRBV2 to TRBJ2-7; possibly TRBD2 for D (6 bases). Between the trimmed V and J ends, which lost 9 bases and 0 bases, there was a span of 12 bases. The CDR3 has 13 residues. The germline V gene encodes CDR1 SNHLY and CDR2 FYNNEI. The CDR3 loop is CASRREVSYEQYV. DNA of the CDR3: TGTGCCAGTCGGAGGGAGGTCTCCTACGAGCAGTACGTC.